One and the same sample provided the 15 T cell receptor beta chains below, sequenced in a study of T-cell reconstitution after alpha-beta-depleted transplantation in children. This sample's TCRbeta library carried unique molecular identifier barcodes. One entry per CDR3 protein results from TCRdb running MiXCR on the PCR reads. The sample has about 540,000 distinct CDR3 sequences, 25% to 30% seen once; the top ten hold approximately 33%. This sample comprised PBMCs, obtained before TCRalphabeta/CD19-depleted stem cell transplant. The receptors stem from a boy in the first two years of life with Wiskott-Aldrich syndrome, due to receive a stem cell transplant.

DNA for the CDR3: TGCAGTGCTAGACTCGCCAAATATGGCTACACCTTC. Amino acids: CSARLAKYGYTF. The chain combines TRBV20-1 with TRBJ1-2; no clear D gene. Germline lookup yields CDR1 DFQATT and CDR2 SNEGSKA (reference sequence). Trimming cost V 2 bases and J 5 bases, with 9 bases left between them. This CDR3 is 12 amino acids long.

This clonotype was counted between two and nine times. This chain joins TRBV5-1 and TRBJ1-6; D not resolved. Trimming pared 0 bases from V and 7 bases from J, leaving 8 bases between. CDR1 is SGHRS, CDR2 YFSETQ, per germline. The CDR3 sequence is 14 residues long. For the CDR3, the DNA is TGCGCCAGCAGCTTGGCAATGGGAAATTCACCCCTCCACTTT. It specifies CASSLAMGNSPLHF.

This clonotype was detected only a few times. The chain uses TRBV5-1 and TRBJ2-1; D unresolved. This CDR3 has 12 amino acids. The V end lost 0 bases, the J end lost 10 bases, and 8 bases lay between the germline ends. CDR1 SGHRS and CDR2 YFSETQ come from the germline V gene. The CDR3 region is CASSLASREQFF. The CDR3 bases are TGCGCCAGCAGCTTGGCTTCCCGAGAGCAGTTCTTC.

The V and J genes are TRBV7-2 and TRBJ1-1, with TRBD1 as a possible D gene (5 bases). Germline V gene data show CDR1 as SGHTA and CDR2 as FQGNSA. Trimming took 2 bases from V and 4 from J, leaving 17 bases between them. This CDR3 is built from 16 residues. The CDR3 here is CASSLIFLGGGTEAFF. In nucleotides, the CDR3 is TGTGCCAGCAGCTTAATCTTCTTGGGGGGGGGCACTGAAGCTTTCTTT.

This chain links TRBV29-1 with TRBJ2-2, with D uncertain. Germline V gene lookup returns CDR1 SQVTM and CDR2 ANQGSEA. V gave up 8 bases and J gave up 8 bases, with 15 bases separating them. This CDR3 contains 12 residues. In DNA form, the CDR3 reads TGCAGCTTCGGGTCCCCTCCTGGGGAGCTGTTTTTT. Translation: CSFGSPPGELFF.

The J gene is TRBJ1-1, the V gene TRBV12-3 or TRBV12-4; 7 nucleotides align to TRBD1. The ends lost 1 base at V and 10 bases at J; junction bases unmatched: 6. The CDR3 loop spans 13 amino acids. This CDR3 is CASSLGGQRVAFF. For the CDR3, the DNA is TGTGCCAGCAGTTTAGGGGGACAGAGGGTAGCTTTCTTT.

This clonotype was observed a few times. The chain links TRBV6-2 or TRBV6-3 to TRBJ2-7, with 8 bases fitting TRBD2. The length of the CDR3 is 15 residues. The V gene end was trimmed by 6 bases and the J gene end by 2 bases; junction bases not matched to a gene: 9. The germline V gene encodes CDR1 MNHEY and CDR2 SVGEGT. CDR3 amino acids: CASRPKAGATYEQYF. The CDR3 DNA sequence: TGTGCCAGCAGGCCTAAAGCGGGAGCCACCTACGAGCAGTACTTC.

This clonotype was detected a few times. This sequence joins TRBV14 and TRBJ2-1, with 9 bases aligning to TRBD2. V shed 4 bases, J shed 2 bases, and the junction held 3 bases outside the gene matches. This CDR3 has 15 residues. Germline-derived CDR1 and CDR2 are SGHDN and FVKESK. The CDR3 DNA follows: TGTGCCAGCAGCCCCGGACTAGCGCCCTACAATGAGCAGTTCTTC. Residues: CASSPGLAPYNEQFF.

This clonotype appeared a single time. It may be a read error: a sequence one base away is much more abundant. The V gene is TRBV27, the J gene TRBJ1-5; no clear D gene. This CDR3 spans 12 amino acids. Germline lookup yields CDR1 MNHEY and CDR2 SMNVEV (reference sequence). CDR3: CASSGSHQPQHF. The CDR3 DNA is TGTGCCAGCAGCGGTAGCCATCAGCCCCAGCATTTT.

This clonotype was detected ten times or more. The chain links TRBV28 to TRBJ2-3; the match to TRBD2 covers 8 bases. The germline V gene has CDR1 MDHEN and CDR2 SYDVKM. The CDR3 consists of 12 residues. V shed 6 bases and J 10 bases; nucleotides not matched to a gene: 6. The DNA for the CDR3 is TGTGCCAGCAGGACTCCGGGACTAGCGCAGTATTTT. Amino acids: CASRTPGLAQYF.

DNA for the CDR3: TGTGCCACCAGCAGCGGCTATACGCAGTATTTT. Protein: CATSSGYTQYF. V and J are TRBV15 and TRBJ2-3; D gene ambiguous. The germline V and J ends were trimmed by 3 bases and 7 bases, with 5 bases remaining between them. Per the germline V gene, CDR1 is LNHNV and CDR2 is YYDKDF (reference sequence). The CDR3 has 11 residues.

The chain links TRBV24-1 to TRBJ2-1; 8 nucleotides line up with TRBD1. Germline CDR1 KGHDR, CDR2 SFDVKD. The CDR3 runs 17 residues. With V trimmed by 7 bases and J by 0 bases, 10 bases remained unmatched. CDR3 coding DNA: TGTGCCACCAGCGACAGGGGACTGGTCCGCTCCTACAATGAGCAGTTCTTC. This translates into CATSDRGLVRSYNEQFF.

This chain links TRBV28 with TRBJ2-4; 7 bases match TRBD2. This CDR3 has 17 amino acids. Germline V gene data show CDR1 as MDHEN and CDR2 as SYDVKM. V shed 1 base and J 0 bases; nucleotides not matched to a gene: 6. CDR3 coding DNA: TGTGCCAGCAGTTTATTCTCTAGCGGATTAGCCAAAAACATTCAGTACTTC. Amino acid sequence: CASSLFSSGLAKNIQYF.

This clonotype has only a few counts. This chain links TRBV5-1 with TRBJ1-4; D unresolved. Germline V lookup: CDR1 SGHRS, CDR2 YFSETQ. The CDR3 is 13 residues long. V shed 4 bases and J shed 4 bases, with 8 bases lying between them. The CDR3 protein is CASSEENNEKLFF. In DNA form, the CDR3 reads TGCGCCAGCAGCGAAGAGAATAATGAAAAACTGTTTTTT.

This clonotype was recorded a few times. CDR3 nucleotides: TGCGCCAGCAGCTACGGACCCAGGGCGTCCACCGGGGAGCTGTTTTTT. Protein product: CASSYGPRASTGELFF. The V gene is TRBV5-1, the J gene TRBJ2-2; a possible D gene is TRBD1 (5 bases). Germline assignment: CDR1 SGHRS and CDR2 YFSETQ. The length of the CDR3 is 16 residues. Trimming pared 3 bases from V and 4 bases from J, leaving 16 bases between.